Listed below are T cell receptor beta chains from one sample, sequenced in a study of shared clonotypes between healthy human individuals. Produced via immunoSEQ multiplex PCR; TCRdb's table is partial and in-frame only. The sample holds about 300,000 clones, around 74% seen once. The source material was memory CD4+ T cells sorted from blood. The receptors shown here come from a man aged 25-45 years in good health. CDR3s include the opening cysteine and the closing phenylalanine or tryptophan. D genes are given only for firm matches. Clone size is not always given. Where it is, it says once, few, many or a class for expanded clones.

abundance: few
v_gene: TRBV7-9
d_gene: TRBD1
j_gene: TRBJ2-7
CDR3aa: CASSLRTGTSYEQYF
CDR3nt: TGTGCCAGCAGCTTAAGGACAGGGACCTCCTACGAGCAGTACTTC

abundance: -
v_gene: TRBV5-1
d_gene: -
j_gene: TRBJ2-7
CDR3aa: CASSLVGGNYEQYF
CDR3nt: TGCGCCAGCAGCCTGGTAGGAGGGAACTACGAGCAGTACTTC

abundance: -
v_gene: TRBV11-2
d_gene: -
j_gene: TRBJ1-5
CDR3aa: CASSPAGAYSNQPQHF
CDR3nt: TGTGCCAGCAGCCCGGCAGGGGCATATAGCAATCAGCCCCAGCATTTT

abundance: once
v_gene: TRBV5-8
d_gene: TRBD2
j_gene: TRBJ2-1
CDR3aa: CASSLEGRGEQFF
CDR3nt: TGTGCCAGCAGCTTAGAGGGGAGGGGAGAGCAGTTCTTC

abundance: -
v_gene: TRBV9
d_gene: TRBD1
j_gene: TRBJ2-2
CDR3aa: CASSARQGGTGELFF
CDR3nt: TGTGCCAGCAGCGCGCGACAGGGTGGAACCGGGGAGCTGTTTTTT

abundance: -
v_gene: TRBV7-3
d_gene: -
j_gene: TRBJ2-2
CDR3aa: CASSLQGLTGELFF
CDR3nt: TGTGCCAGCAGCTTGCAGGGGCTCACCGGGGAGCTGTTTTTT

abundance: -
v_gene: TRBV7-9
d_gene: -
j_gene: TRBJ2-3
CDR3aa: CASSLESADTQYF
CDR3nt: TGTGCCAGCAGCTTAGAATCTGCAGATACGCAGTATTTT

abundance: few
v_gene: TRBV29-1
d_gene: TRBD1
j_gene: TRBJ2-2
CDR3aa: CSAGRDRGLSSGELFF
CDR3nt: TGCAGCGCGGGGAGGGACAGGGGACTCTCTTCCGGGGAGCTGTTTTTT

abundance: -
v_gene: TRBV6-5
d_gene: TRBD2
j_gene: TRBJ2-1
CDR3aa: CASSTPGLASNEQFF
CDR3nt: TGTGCCAGCAGTACTCCGGGACTAGCCAGCAATGAGCAGTTCTTC

abundance: many
v_gene: TRBV5-5
d_gene: TRBD2
j_gene: TRBJ2-5
CDR3aa: CASSPGLAGDSETQYF
CDR3nt: TGTGCCAGCAGCCCCGGACTAGCGGGAGATTCTGAGACCCAGTACTTC

abundance: -
v_gene: TRBV28
d_gene: -
j_gene: TRBJ2-2
CDR3aa: CASSPGGISTGELFF
CDR3nt: TGTGCCAGCAGTCCCGGAGGGATTAGCACCGGGGAGCTGTTTTTT

abundance: -
v_gene: TRBV6-6
d_gene: TRBD2
j_gene: TRBJ2-3
CDR3aa: CASSRTSGMTDTQYF
CDR3nt: TGTGCCAGCAGCCGCACTAGCGGGATGACAGATACGCAGTATTTT

abundance: -
v_gene: TRBV11-2
d_gene: -
j_gene: TRBJ1-3
CDR3aa: CASSFGGGNTIYF
CDR3nt: TGTGCCAGCAGCTTTGGAGGGGGAAACACCATATATTTT

abundance: -
v_gene: TRBV7-6
d_gene: TRBD1
j_gene: TRBJ2-6
CDR3aa: CASSSPTGPNVLTF
CDR3nt: TGTGCCAGCAGCTCTCCGACAGGGCCCAACGTCCTGACTTTC

abundance: -
v_gene: TRBV28
d_gene: -
j_gene: TRBJ1-2
CDR3aa: CASSLSVGWGGYTF
CDR3nt: TGTGCCAGCAGTTTATCAGTAGGGTGGGGCGGCTACACCTTC

abundance: -
v_gene: TRBV6-1
d_gene: -
j_gene: TRBJ2-3
CDR3aa: CAIGLWETSTDTQYF
CDR3nt: TGTGCCATAGGCCTGTGGGAGACAAGCACAGATACGCAGTATTTT

abundance: -
v_gene: TRBV7-2
d_gene: TRBD2
j_gene: TRBJ2-7
CDR3aa: CASSYDIGTSVYEQYF
CDR3nt: TGTGCCAGCAGCTACGATATCGGGACTAGCGTCTACGAGCAGTACTTC

abundance: once
v_gene: TRBV5-1
d_gene: -
j_gene: TRBJ2-5
CDR3aa: CASSLEGKETQYF
CDR3nt: TGCGCCAGCAGCTTGGAGGGCAAAGAGACCCAGTACTTC

abundance: -
v_gene: TRBV2
d_gene: -
j_gene: TRBJ2-7
CDR3aa: CASSGVSPGDEQYF
CDR3nt: TGTGCCAGCAGTGGGGTTAGCCCGGGGGACGAGCAGTACTTC

abundance: -
v_gene: TRBV28
d_gene: -
j_gene: TRBJ1-2
CDR3aa: CATWAKGDYGYTF
CDR3nt: TGTGCCACCTGGGCGAAGGGCGACTATGGCTACACCTTC

abundance: many
v_gene: TRBV19
d_gene: TRBD2
j_gene: TRBJ2-1
CDR3aa: CASHVGGLYNEQFF
CDR3nt: TGTGCCAGTCACGTGGGGGGGTTATACAATGAGCAGTTCTTC

abundance: -
v_gene: TRBV25-1
d_gene: -
j_gene: TRBJ2-6
CDR3aa: CASSEGGTGANVLTF
CDR3nt: TGTGCCAGCAGTGAAGGGGGCACTGGGGCCAACGTCCTGACTTTC

abundance: -
v_gene: TRBV29-1
d_gene: TRBD2
j_gene: TRBJ2-2
CDR3aa: CSVVRAGTNTGELFF
CDR3nt: TGCAGCGTTGTAAGAGCGGGGACGAACACCGGGGAGCTGTTTTTT

abundance: -
v_gene: TRBV6-1
d_gene: -
j_gene: TRBJ2-4
CDR3aa: CASRLELAKNIQYF
CDR3nt: TGTGCCAGCAGACTGGAACTAGCCAAAAACATTCAGTACTTC

abundance: -
v_gene: TRBV15
d_gene: -
j_gene: TRBJ1-1
CDR3aa: CATRSQANTEAFF
CDR3nt: TGTGCCACCAGATCACAGGCGAACACTGAAGCTTTCTTT

abundance: -
v_gene: TRBV5-1
d_gene: TRBD2
j_gene: TRBJ2-1
CDR3aa: CASSLEGLAGASNEQFF
CDR3nt: TGCGCCAGCAGCTTGGAGGGACTAGCGGGAGCTTCCAATGAGCAGTTCTTC

abundance: many
v_gene: TRBV6-6
d_gene: -
j_gene: TRBJ2-3
CDR3aa: CASSQPGARGTDTQYF
CDR3nt: TGTGCCAGCAGCCAGCCCGGCGCCAGGGGCACAGATACGCAGTATTTT

abundance: -
v_gene: TRBV14
d_gene: TRBD1
j_gene: TRBJ1-1
CDR3aa: CASSQEQGATEAFF
CDR3nt: TGTGCCAGCAGCCAAGAACAGGGGGCAACTGAAGCTTTCTTT

abundance: -
v_gene: TRBV4-3
d_gene: -
j_gene: TRBJ2-2
CDR3aa: CASSQPGFSYTGELFF
CDR3nt: TGCGCCAGCAGCCAACCGGGGTTTTCGTACACCGGGGAGCTGTTTTTT

abundance: -
v_gene: TRBV4-1
d_gene: TRBD1
j_gene: TRBJ2-5
CDR3aa: CASSQDHTGVRETQYF
CDR3nt: TGCGCCAGCAGCCAAGATCACACAGGGGTTCGAGAGACCCAGTACTTC

abundance: -
v_gene: TRBV7-9
d_gene: -
j_gene: TRBJ2-1
CDR3aa: CASRPSRDRRYNEQFF
CDR3nt: TGTGCCAGCAGGCCTTCCCGGGACCGAAGATACAATGAGCAGTTCTTC

abundance: -
v_gene: TRBV7-9
d_gene: -
j_gene: TRBJ1-3
CDR3aa: CASSGNTIYF
CDR3nt: TGTGCCAGCTCAGGGAACACCATATATTTT

abundance: -
v_gene: TRBV27
d_gene: -
j_gene: TRBJ2-1
CDR3aa: CASSMIGRGVNEQFF
CDR3nt: TGTGCCAGCAGTATGATTGGCCGGGGAGTGAATGAGCAGTTCTTC

abundance: -
v_gene: TRBV7-7
d_gene: -
j_gene: TRBJ2-7
CDR3aa: CASSPSTGYEQYF
CDR3nt: TGTGCTAGCAGCCCTTCGACAGGCTACGAGCAGTACTTC

abundance: -
v_gene: TRBV2
d_gene: -
j_gene: TRBJ2-3
CDR3aa: CASSRDGTSTDTQYF
CDR3nt: TGTGCCAGCAGTCGGGACGGAACTAGCACAGATACGCAGTATTTT

abundance: -
v_gene: TRBV5-1
d_gene: -
j_gene: TRBJ2-1
CDR3aa: CASSPAMGNEQFF
CDR3nt: TGCGCCAGCAGCCCAGCGATGGGCAATGAGCAGTTCTTC

abundance: -
v_gene: TRBV2
d_gene: TRBD1
j_gene: TRBJ1-1
CDR3aa: CASTGQPNTEAFF
CDR3nt: TGTGCCAGCACGGGACAGCCGAACACTGAAGCTTTCTTT

abundance: -
v_gene: TRBV2
d_gene: TRBD2
j_gene: TRBJ2-3
CDR3aa: CAGKREGVTDTQYF
CDR3nt: TGTGCCGGAAAGCGGGAGGGGGTAACAGATACGCAGTATTTT

abundance: -
v_gene: TRBV10-1
d_gene: TRBD2
j_gene: TRBJ2-2
CDR3aa: CASQVGGTGELFF
CDR3nt: TGCGCCAGCCAAGTGGGGGGGACCGGGGAGCTGTTTTTT

abundance: -
v_gene: TRBV2
d_gene: TRBD1
j_gene: TRBJ2-1
CDR3aa: CASSTEGQGVRFF
CDR3nt: TGTGCCAGCAGTACCGAGGGACAGGGGGTTCGGTTCTTC

abundance: -
v_gene: TRBV4-1
d_gene: -
j_gene: TRBJ2-1
CDR3aa: CASNAPSRLYFDEQFF
CDR3nt: TGCGCCAGCAACGCTCCGTCTAGATTGTATTTCGATGAGCAGTTCTTC

abundance: -
v_gene: TRBV13
d_gene: -
j_gene: TRBJ2-1
CDR3aa: CASSSRNIADEQFF
CDR3nt: TGTGCCAGCAGCTCCCGGAATATCGCGGATGAGCAGTTCTTC

abundance: -
v_gene: TRBV5-4
d_gene: -
j_gene: TRBJ2-1
CDR3aa: CASSRELYNEQFF
CDR3nt: TGTGCCAGCAGCCGTGAACTCTACAATGAGCAGTTCTTC

abundance: -
v_gene: TRBV15
d_gene: TRBD1
j_gene: TRBJ1-4
CDR3aa: CATSKSRGRGDEKLFF
CDR3nt: TGTGCCACCAGCAAGTCTCGCGGCAGGGGGGATGAAAAACTGTTTTTT

abundance: -
v_gene: TRBV28
d_gene: -
j_gene: TRBJ2-3
CDR3aa: CASSHLKLGSTDTQYF
CDR3nt: TGTGCCAGCAGTCACTTGAAACTAGGTAGCACAGATACGCAGTATTTT